This entry lists 28 T cell receptor beta chains sequenced from one sample in a study of blood T cell repertoires in COVID-19. TCRdb's table, derived via immunoSEQ multiplex PCR, lists solely in-frame clones and lacks some. The sample records roughly 340,000 clones, roughly 90% being singletons. Material for sequencing was peripheral blood. The receptor set was obtained from a woman in her 30s with COVID-19, enrolled during active disease.

The gene calls are TRBV6-6 and TRBJ1-3, with TRBD1 matching over 7 bases. Germline loops: CDR1 MNHNY, CDR2 SVGAGI (reference sequence). The CDR3 length is 16 residues. Unmatched junction bases numbered 8, after V lost 6 bases and J lost 0 bases. The CDR3 nucleotides read TGTGCCAGCAGACCAACCCGGGACAGCTCTGGAAACACCATATATTTT. It yields the protein CASRPTRDSSGNTIYF.

J is TRBJ2-1 and V is TRBV7-2; tentative D call: TRBD1 (5 bases). The CDR3 loop spans 18 amino acids. Per the germline V gene, CDR1 is SGHTA and CDR2 is FQGNSA. With 1 base removed from V and 3 bases from J, the gap between germline ends came to 19 bases. This CDR3 is CASSLDGREGPFYNEQFF. As DNA, the CDR3 is TGTGCCAGCAGCTTAGATGGCAGGGAAGGGCCGTTCTACAATGAGCAGTTCTTC.

The chain links TRBV6-6 to TRBJ2-7, with 9 bases identical to TRBD1. CDR3 length equals 15 residues. J gave up 3 bases and V 6 bases, and 9 bases lay outside the gene matches. Looked up from germline, CDR1 is MNHNY and CDR2 is SVGAGI (reference sequence). The CDR3 sequence is CASSASRDRVYEQYV. The CDR3 region has the DNA TGTGCCAGCAGCGCCTCCCGGGACAGGGTCTACGAGCAGTACGTC.

The chain uses TRBV6-2 or TRBV6-3 and TRBJ2-1, with 7 bases that match TRBD1. This CDR3 is 17 amino acids long. V dropped 0 bases and J dropped 0; count of bases not matched to a gene: 5. Looked up from germline, CDR1 is MNHEY and CDR2 is SVGEGT. In DNA form, the CDR3 reads TGTGCCAGCAGTTACTCCCACAGGGGATACTCCTACAATGAGCAGTTCTTC. Residues: CASSYSHRGYSYNEQFF.

This chain links TRBV11-2 with TRBJ2-5; 7 bases agree with TRBD1. Germline values: CDR1 SGHAT, CDR2 FQNNGV. V trimming: 1 base; J trimming: 4 bases; junction bases outside the gene matches: 6. The CDR3 is 15 amino acids. The CDR3 region is CASSLGRAGGETQYF. The CDR3 bases are TGTGCCAGCAGCTTAGGCAGGGCAGGGGGAGAGACCCAGTACTTC.

The gene calls are TRBV27 and TRBJ2-3, with TRBD2 matching 7 bases. The trim removed 3 bases at V and 6 bases at J, leaving 6 bases unmatched. The germline V gene has CDR1 MNHEY and CDR2 SMNVEV (reference sequence). The CDR3 runs 14 residues. The CDR3 protein is CASSFQRGRDTQYF. Here the CDR3 DNA reads TGTGCCAGCAGTTTCCAGCGGGGAAGGGATACGCAGTATTTT.

V gene TRBV12-3 or TRBV12-4 combines with J gene TRBJ2-2; no clear D gene. The CDR3 has 13 amino acids. V was trimmed by 6 bases and J by 2 bases, leaving 7 bases between them. For the CDR3, the DNA is TGTGCCAGCAGGGGTAGCAACACCGGGGAGCTGTTTTTT. Residues: CASRGSNTGELFF.

The chain links TRBV9 to TRBJ2-3; D not certain. The germline gives CDR1 SGDLS, CDR2 YYNGEE. Trimming took off 0 bases at V and 5 bases at J, with 10 bases between the two ends. This CDR3 comprises 14 residues. The CDR3 loop reads CASSVASFGDTQYF. CDR3 nucleotides: TGTGCCAGCAGCGTAGCCTCATTCGGAGATACGCAGTATTTT.

The chain uses TRBV9 and TRBJ2-1, with D maybe TRBD2 (5 bases). The V end lost 2 bases, the J end lost 0 bases, and 9 bases lay between the germline ends. The germline V gene encodes CDR1 SGDLS and CDR2 YYNGEE. The CDR3 totals 15 residues. The CDR3 region is CASSVSGSSYNEQFF. The CDR3 DNA reads as TGTGCCAGCAGCGTTTCGGGAAGCTCCTACAATGAGCAGTTCTTC.

This chain links TRBV5-4 with TRBJ2-3; possible D gene TRBD1, 5 bases. V gave up 0 bases and J gave up 3 bases, with 11 bases separating them. In germline, CDR1 is SGHNT, CDR2 YYREEE (reference sequence). The CDR3 extends over 15 amino acids. The CDR3 region is CASSLVGPKTDTQYF. In DNA, the CDR3 is TGTGCCAGCAGCTTGGTGGGGCCCAAGACAGATACGCAGTATTTT.

In this sample, this clone turned up once. V usage is TRBV11-3 and J usage is TRBJ2-3; the D is unclear. The CDR3 has 17 residues. Deletions cut 3 bases from V and 6 bases from J, with 22 bases between. Germline CDR1 reads SGHNT; CDR2 reads YENEEA. In DNA form, the CDR3 reads TGTGCCAGCAGCTTGTCCTCAACCGGGTCAAATGGGGATACGCAGTATTTT. Protein product: CASSLSSTGSNGDTQYF.

The chain has TRBV18 and TRBJ2-7; possible D gene TRBD1, 5 bases. The CDR3 length is 14 residues. The germline V gene has CDR1 KGHSH and CDR2 LQKENI. V lost 6 bases, J lost 4 bases, and 16 bases lay in between. CDR3 sequence: CASSRSGYVYEQYF. As DNA, the CDR3 is TGTGCCAGCTCCCGATCAGGGTACGTGTACGAGCAGTACTTC.

The chain links TRBV4-3 to TRBJ2-3, with 11 bases matching TRBD2. The V segment lost 0 bases and the J segment 5 bases; nucleotides outside the gene matches: 7. CDR1 and CDR2 from the germline V gene are LGHNA and YSLEER. The CDR3 is made up of 17 amino acids. The CDR3 coding sequence is TGCGCCAGCAGCCAAGAGGTAGCGGGGGGGATCGGAGATACGCAGTATTTT. This encodes CASSQEVAGGIGDTQYF.

The rearrangement links TRBV7-2 to TRBJ1-2; D uncertain. This CDR3 comprises 12 residues. The V gene lost 9 bases and the J gene lost 8 bases, with 16 bases spanning the gap. The germline gives CDR1 SGHTA, CDR2 FQGNSA. Written as DNA, the CDR3 is TGTGCCAGTTCAAGCGGGCTCGCCGGCTACACCTTC. As protein: CASSSGLAGYTF. The full variable domain, rest sourced from reference TRBV7-2 and TRBJ1-2, is GAGVSQSPSNKVTEKGKDVELRCDPISGHTALYWYRQSLGQGLEFLIYFQGNSAPDKSGLPSDRFSAERTGGSVSTLTIQRTQQEDSAVYLCASSSGLAGYTFGSGTRLTVV.

The chain couples TRBV9 to TRBJ2-1; D is unclear. The V end lost 0 bases, the J end lost 4 bases, and 11 bases lay between the germline ends. CDR1 is SGDLS, CDR2 YYNGEE, per germline. There are 15 residues in the CDR3. CDR3 in DNA: TGTGCCAGCAGCGTAGCCAGGAACCAGTACAATGAGCAGTTCTTC. Its protein product is CASSVARNQYNEQFF.

This clone was seen only once. The rearrangement links TRBV7-6 to TRBJ1-3; D is perhaps TRBD1 (6 bases). Germline loops: CDR1 SGHVS, CDR2 FNYEAQ. V gave up 7 bases and J gave up 0 bases, with 13 bases separating them. CDR3 length: 15 amino acids. The CDR3: CASTPQGYSGNTIYF. CDR3 DNA: TGTGCCAGCACCCCACAGGGATACTCTGGAAACACCATATATTTT.

As DNA, the CDR3 is TGTGCCACCAGTGATCGGGGACAGACAATCACAGATACGCAGTATTTT. The encoded protein is CATSDRGQTITDTQYF. The J gene is TRBJ2-3, the V gene TRBV24-1; 7 nucleotides line up with TRBD1. CDR3 size: 16 residues. The junction had 7 bases not matched to a gene; V was cut back by 3 bases and J by 2 bases. From germline, CDR1 is KGHDR and CDR2 SFDVKD.

This rearrangement joins TRBV7-9 to TRBJ1-3; 9 bases are a match to TRBD1. In germline, CDR1 is SEHNR, CDR2 FQNEAQ (reference sequence). The trim removed 4 bases at V and 2 bases at J, leaving 9 bases unmatched. The CDR3 loop spans 17 amino acids. CDR3 residues: CASSSNRGQTPGNTIYF. The CDR3 coding sequence is TGTGCCAGCAGCTCCAACAGGGGGCAAACCCCTGGAAACACCATATATTTT.

The chain recombines TRBV27 with TRBJ2-1; weak D call: TRBD2 (5 bases). Germline CDR1 is MNHEY and CDR2 is SMNVEV (reference sequence). V shed 5 bases and J shed 0 bases, with 11 bases lying between them. The CDR3 consists of 15 residues. CDR3 DNA sequence: TGTGCCAGCAGTCTCGGGGTGCCCTCCTACAATGAGCAGTTCTTC. The encoded protein is CASSLGVPSYNEQFF.

The table lists this clone with a count of one. The chain joins TRBV7-2 to TRBJ2-1, with 8 bases aligning to TRBD2. The CDR3 is 15 residues long. J was trimmed by 3 bases and V by 2 bases; bases with no gene match: 3. Germline V lookup: CDR1 SGHTA, CDR2 FQGNSA. CDR3 in DNA: TGTGCCAGCAGCTTAACTAGCGGAAACTACAATGAGCAGTTCTTC. This sequence encodes CASSLTSGNYNEQFF.

The chain has TRBV3-1 (or the pseudogene TRBV3-2) and TRBJ2-1; no clear D. The V end lost 1 base, the J end lost 3 bases, and 4 bases lay between the germline ends. The CDR3 runs 13 residues. CDR1 is LGHDT and CDR2 is YNNKEL in the germline V gene (reference sequence). CDR3 amino acids: CASSQAVYNEQFF. DNA of the CDR3: TGTGCCAGCAGCCAAGCAGTCTACAATGAGCAGTTCTTC.

The chain is built from TRBV10-3 and TRBJ2-3; D may be TRBD1 (6 bases). CDR3 length equals 14 residues. The germline V gene encodes CDR1 ENHRY and CDR2 SYGVKD. Trimming took 8 bases from V and 2 from J, leaving 14 bases between them. Written as DNA, the CDR3 is TGTGCCATCGCCAGGGGACAACCCACAGATACGCAGTATTTT. Translating it yields CAIARGQPTDTQYF.

The rearrangement uses TRBV28 and TRBJ1-1; a possible D gene is TRBD1 (5 bases). Germline V lookup: CDR1 MDHEN, CDR2 SYDVKM. The ends were cut back, 5 bases at V and 6 bases at J, with 10 bases in the middle. The CDR3 has 12 residues. CDR3: CASSGARAEAFF. The CDR3, as DNA: TGTGCCAGCAGTGGGGCCAGGGCTGAAGCTTTCTTT.

The rearrangement links TRBV28 to TRBJ2-7, with 9 bases identical to TRBD1. V gave up 8 bases and J gave up 1 base; unmatched junction bases: 6. The CDR3 runs to 14 residues. Per germline, CDR1 MDHEN and CDR2 SYDVKM. Written as DNA, the CDR3 is TGTGCCAGCGGAGGGACAGGGATTTCCTACGAGCAGTACTTC. Amino acid sequence: CASGGTGISYEQYF.

The V call is TRBV3-1 (or the pseudogene TRBV3-2), the J call TRBJ1-6; a weak D match, TRBD1 (6 bases). The CDR3 length is 15 residues. With 1 base removed from V and 6 bases from J, the gap between germline ends came to 10 bases. CDR1 is LGHDT and CDR2 is YNNKEL in the germline V gene (reference sequence). The CDR3 bases are TGTGCCAGCAGCCAAGGTCAGGGGATTAATTCACCCCTCCACTTT. Protein: CASSQGQGINSPLHF.

The chain uses TRBV19 and TRBJ2-2; 9 bases fit TRBD2. V lost 3 bases, J lost 6 bases, and 8 bases stayed unmatched. Germline-derived CDR1 and CDR2 are LNHDA and SQIVND (reference sequence). This CDR3 is built from 16 residues. The CDR3 sequence is CASSIKRGGDPGELFF. The CDR3 nucleotides are TGTGCCAGTAGTATCAAGCGCGGGGGGGATCCCGGGGAGCTGTTTTTT.

The chain combines TRBV24-1 with TRBJ2-1, with D unresolved. The CDR3 has 15 residues. Trimming removed 0 bases from V and 5 bases from J, with 10 bases in between. Germline CDR1 reads KGHDR; CDR2 reads SFDVKD. CDR3: CATSDLRSLHNEQFF. For the CDR3, the DNA is TGTGCCACCAGTGATTTGCGGAGCTTACACAATGAGCAGTTCTTC.

V usage is TRBV6-2 or TRBV6-3 and J usage is TRBJ2-1; no reliable D call. Trimming removed 0 bases from V and 4 bases from J, with 10 bases in between. This CDR3 has 15 residues. Germline V gene data show CDR1 as MNHEY and CDR2 as SVGEGT. The CDR3 loop reads CASSYSSQNYNEQFF. The DNA of the CDR3 is TGTGCCAGCAGTTACTCCTCACAGAATTACAATGAGCAGTTCTTC.